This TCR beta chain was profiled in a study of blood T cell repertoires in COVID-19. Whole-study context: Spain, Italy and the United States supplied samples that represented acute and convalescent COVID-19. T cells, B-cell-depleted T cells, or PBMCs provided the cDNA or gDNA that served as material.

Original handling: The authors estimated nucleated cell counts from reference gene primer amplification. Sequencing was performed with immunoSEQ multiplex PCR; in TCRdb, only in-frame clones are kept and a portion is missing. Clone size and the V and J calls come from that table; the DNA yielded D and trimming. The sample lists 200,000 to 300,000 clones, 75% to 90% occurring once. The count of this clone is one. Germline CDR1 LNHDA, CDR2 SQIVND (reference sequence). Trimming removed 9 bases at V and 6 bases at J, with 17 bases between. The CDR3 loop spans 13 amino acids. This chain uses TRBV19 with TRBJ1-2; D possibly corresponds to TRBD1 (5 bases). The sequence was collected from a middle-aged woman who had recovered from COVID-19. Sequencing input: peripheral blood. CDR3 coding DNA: TGTGCCAGCCGGAGGGGCAGGGTGGATGGCTACACCTTC. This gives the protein CASRRGRVDGYTF.